The rows below give T cell receptor beta chains drawn from one sample of a study of beta chain features in type 1 diabetes. Some clones are missing from TCRdb's copy, which holds only in-frame ones; the method was immunoSEQ multiplex PCR. The table has approximately 170,000 clones, roughly 9.1% seen once. Sequences were obtained from central memory CD4+ T cells from blood. The receptors here all came from a woman aged 18-30 years in good health. The CDR3 runs from the conserved cysteine through the conserved F or W. Each record gives: clone size, V gene, D gene, J gene, CDR3 DNA, CDR3 protein. D genes are given only for firm matches. For some rows the clone size is stated as once, few or many, or as a class when expanded; others skip it.

few	TRBV5-1	NA	TRBJ1-1	TGCGCCAGTTCCAGGGGTAGGGACACTGAAGCTTTCTTT	CASSRGRDTEAFF
NA	TRBV9	NA	TRBJ1-5	TGTGCCAGCAGCGGCAGGGGTTTCAATCAGCCCCAGCATTTT	CASSGRGFNQPQHF
NA	TRBV5-6	NA	TRBJ1-1	TGTGCCAGCAGCCCAGGGACAAACACTGAAGCTTTCTTT	CASSPGTNTEAFF
NA	TRBV6-5	TRBD1	TRBJ2-5	TGTGCCAGCAGTTATTTTGGGACAGGGGGAAGAAAGACCCAGTACTTC	CASSYFGTGGRKTQYF
NA	TRBV6-5	NA	TRBJ2-7	TGTGCCAGCAGTTCGCCAATAGCAGGGGTAGAGGGCGAGCAGTACTTC	CASSSPIAGVEGEQYF
few	TRBV27	TRBD1	TRBJ1-5	TGTGCCAGCAGTATCTCCGGGACAGGGGCCAGCAATCAGCCCCAGCATTTT	CASSISGTGASNQPQHF
NA	TRBV18	NA	TRBJ1-2	TGTGCCAGCTCACCGAGTCCCCAGAGGTTTGAGGCTAACTATGGCTACACCTTC	CASSPSPQRFEANYGYTF
NA	TRBV6-5	NA	TRBJ1-1	TGTGCCAGCAGTTCCAGGGGAGATTCTGAAGCTTTCTTT	CASSSRGDSEAFF
NA	TRBV28	TRBD1	TRBJ2-7	TGTGCCAGCGATTCCGGGACAGCCTACTACGAGCAGTACTTC	CASDSGTAYYEQYF
NA	TRBV10-3	NA	TRBJ1-6	TGTGCCATCAGTGAGGGGGGGTCGTATAATTCACCCCTCCACTTT	CAISEGGSYNSPLHF
few	TRBV2	NA	TRBJ1-5	TGTGCCAGCAGTGTGGGAGGGATTCTTCAGCCCCAGCATTTT	CASSVGGILQPQHF
NA	TRBV19	TRBD1	TRBJ2-7	TGTGCCAGTAGACTTTCCGGGACAGGGGGCTTCGAGCAGTACTTC	CASRLSGTGGFEQYF
few	TRBV10-3	NA	TRBJ2-1	TGTGCCATCAGTGAGTCGCCTAGCCGCTACAATGAGCAGTTCTTC	CAISESPSRYNEQFF
NA	TRBV7-9	NA	TRBJ1-1	TGTGCCAGCAGCTTCGCCCGGACAGCCGTGGGGACTGAAGCTTTCTTT	CASSFARTAVGTEAFF
few	TRBV5-1	TRBD2	TRBJ2-7	TGCGCCAGCAGCCCGGGACTAGCGGGTCTTTCCTACGAGCAGTACTTC	CASSPGLAGLSYEQYF
NA	TRBV11-3	TRBD2	TRBJ2-2	TGTGCCAGCAGCTGGACTAGCGGGGCAACCACCGGGGAGCTGTTTTTT	CASSWTSGATTGELFF
NA	TRBV10-1	TRBD1	TRBJ2-7	TGCGCCAGCAGTGTGGGACAGGGTCGTGAGGAGCAGTACTTC	CASSVGQGREEQYF
few	TRBV5-1	NA	TRBJ2-7	TGCGCCAGCAGCTTGGGCGGGACAGTGAATTTCGAGCAGTACTTC	CASSLGGTVNFEQYF
many	TRBV5-1	NA	TRBJ1-1	TGCGCCAGCAGCCTATCTGGGTCGAAGGGGGTGAACACTGAAGCTTTCTTT	CASSLSGSKGVNTEAFF
few	TRBV28	NA	TRBJ1-4	TGTGCCAGCAGGGAGAATGAAAAACTGTTTTTT	CASRENEKLFF
few	TRBV5-1	TRBD1	TRBJ2-2	TGCGCCAGCAGCTTCAGGGGACAGGGTAACACCGGGGAGCTGTTTTTT	CASSFRGQGNTGELFF
NA	TRBV7-9	NA	TRBJ2-7	TGTGCCAGCAGCTTAGGAACGGGGTGGAAGGAGCAGTACTTC	CASSLGTGWKEQYF
few	TRBV11-2	NA	TRBJ2-7	TGTGCCAGCAGCTTAACCCAGGGCTCCTACGAGCAGTACTTC	CASSLTQGSYEQYF
few	TRBV19	NA	TRBJ2-2	TGTGCCAGCATGGTGGAGGCAAACACCGGGGAGCTGTTTTTT	CASMVEANTGELFF
few	TRBV30	TRBD1	TRBJ1-2	TGTGCCTGGAGTGTAATGACAGGGGAAGGCTACACCTTC	CAWSVMTGEGYTF
NA	TRBV5-4	NA	TRBJ2-3	TGTGCCAGCAGCTTGGGGCTAGATGGCACAGATACGCAGTATTTT	CASSLGLDGTDTQYF
NA	TRBV27	NA	TRBJ1-4	TGTGCCAGCAGTATCCGACAAGACGAAAAACTGTTTTTT	CASSIRQDEKLFF
NA	TRBV25-1	NA	TRBJ2-7	TGTGCCAGCATGCCTCTAACAGGACGCGAGCAGTACTTC	CASMPLTGREQYF
few	TRBV15	TRBD1	TRBJ1-5	TGTGCGTCGCCCTCAGGACAGGCCGATTGCAATCAGCCCCAGCATTTT	CASPSGQADCNQPQHF
NA	TRBV7-6	NA	TRBJ2-2	TGTGCCAGCAGAGCAGGGTGGACCGGGGAGCTGTTTTTT	CASRAGWTGELFF
few	TRBV19	NA	TRBJ2-1	TGTGCCAGTAGTAAACCGGGGTCATCCTACAATGAGCAGTTCTTC	CASSKPGSSYNEQFF
few	TRBV11-2	NA	TRBJ2-1	TGTGCCAGCAGCTTAGATCAGAGACAGGCGTGGAGAAATGAGCAGTTCTTC	CASSLDQRQAWRNEQFF
NA	TRBV6-1	NA	TRBJ2-3	TGTGCCAGCATTGAAGGACTGTCTTTAGATACGCAGTATTTT	CASIEGLSLDTQYF
few	TRBV19	TRBD1	TRBJ2-3	TGTGCCAGTAAAGTCCAGGGGGGCACAGATACGCAGTATTTT	CASKVQGGTDTQYF
few	TRBV7-2	TRBD1	TRBJ1-1	TGTGCCAGCAGCCCACAGACAGGGGGCCACACTGAAGCTTTCTTT	CASSPQTGGHTEAFF
few	TRBV13	NA	TRBJ1-5	TGTGCCAGCAGCTTAAGGGGCCACAATCAGCCCCAGCATTTT	CASSLRGHNQPQHF
NA	TRBV7-2	TRBD2	TRBJ2-6	TGTGCCAGCAGCATACGCGGGGGCTCTGGGGCCAACGTCCTGACTTTC	CASSIRGGSGANVLTF
few	TRBV5-5	NA	TRBJ1-1	TGTGCCAGCAGCTTGGCCCCCACGGGCACTGAAGCTTTCTTT	CASSLAPTGTEAFF
once	TRBV4-1	TRBD1	TRBJ2-5	TGCGCCAGCAGCCCGGGGGTTCTACAGGGGGCCTTGGACAGAGAGACCCAGCACTTC	CASSPGVLQGALDRETQHF
NA	TRBV7-9	NA	TRBJ1-4	TGTGCCAGCAGCTTAGGGAGTGATGGAGAAAAACTGTTTTTT	CASSLGSDGEKLFF
few	TRBV6-6	TRBD1	TRBJ2-1	TGTGCCAGTCAGACAGGGGCAGGTTTCAATGAGCAGTTCTTC	CASQTGAGFNEQFF
NA	TRBV4-1	TRBD1	TRBJ1-1	TGCGCCAGCAGCCAACCCCAGCGACAGGGGGTCCCTGAAGCTTTCTTT	CASSQPQRQGVPEAFF
few	TRBV18	TRBD1	TRBJ2-1	TGTGCCAGCTCACCGCCCGGACAGGGGGAGAAGAATGAGCAGTTCTTC	CASSPPGQGEKNEQFF
NA	TRBV9	TRBD2	TRBJ2-3	TGTGCCAGCAGCGGGACCAGCGGGGGTGCAGATACGCAGTATTTT	CASSGTSGGADTQYF
NA	TRBV11-2	NA	TRBJ1-5	TGTGCCAGCAGCTTAGATGGGGGAGGGGGCAATCAGCCCCAGCATTTT	CASSLDGGGGNQPQHF
many	TRBV7-2	NA	TRBJ1-1	TGTGCCAGCAGCTTAGCCAGGGCTGAAGCTTTCTTT	CASSLARAEAFF
few	TRBV7-2	TRBD2	TRBJ2-3	TGTGCCAGCACCAATCCGGGACTAGGATCGCAGTATTTT	CASTNPGLGSQYF
few	TRBV6-5	NA	TRBJ2-3	TGTGCCAGCAGTTACTCGACCCTCGCGGGCACAGATACGCAGTATTTT	CASSYSTLAGTDTQYF
NA	TRBV6-5	TRBD1	TRBJ2-2	TGTGCCAGCAGTCCCAAGGGGACAGTTTCCGGGGAGCTGTTTTTT	CASSPKGTVSGELFF
NA	TRBV11-2	TRBD2	TRBJ2-5	TGTGCCAGCAGCTTAGGAGGTGCGGGGGGGGCGGAGACCCAGTACTTC	CASSLGGAGGAETQYF
few	TRBV9	NA	TRBJ2-7	TGTGCCAGCAGCCGCTTAGGGGGCGAGCAGTACTTC	CASSRLGGEQYF
few	TRBV7-2	NA	TRBJ2-2	TGTGCCAGCAGCCGGAGGATAAACACCGGGGAGCTGTTTTTT	CASSRRINTGELFF
NA	TRBV11-2	TRBD1	TRBJ1-6	TGTGCCAGCAGTCAATTCGCGGGACAGGGGTCCTCACCCCTCCACTTT	CASSQFAGQGSSPLHF
NA	TRBV7-9	TRBD1	TRBJ2-7	TGTGCCAGCAGCGGGGAGGCGGGACAGGGTGTTATAAGGTACTTC	CASSGEAGQGVIRYF
few	TRBV20-1	TRBD1	TRBJ1-2	TGCAGGGCAGGGGGCGGCTACACCTTC	CRAGGGYTF